The rows below give T cell receptor beta chains drawn from one sample of a study of blood T cell repertoires in COVID-19. Profiled with immunoSEQ multiplex PCR; TCRdb holds only in-frame clones, not every one. The sample holds 200,000 or so clones; 75% to 90% are singletons and the top ten take about 2.2%. Source material: PBMCs or T cells enriched from blood (not recorded which). The source of these receptors is a woman between 40 and 50 years old with acute COVID-19. Each CDR3 is given with its conserved first and last residue. A D gene is named only where the DNA matches it firmly. Clone size is stated in some rows and not others, as once, few, many or a class when expanded.

V gene: TRBV15
J gene: TRBJ1-5
clone size: .
D gene: .
CDR3 DNA: TGTGCCACCAGCATCACGGGAAATAGCAATCAGCCCCAGCATTTT
CDR3 protein: CATSITGNSNQPQHF

V gene: TRBV6-5
J gene: TRBJ2-1
clone size: .
D gene: TRBD2
CDR3 DNA: TGTGCCAGCAGGTCCGCTAGCGGGGGGTACAATGAGCAGTTCTTC
CDR3 protein: CASRSASGGYNEQFF

V gene: TRBV12-5
J gene: TRBJ2-7
clone size: .
D gene: .
CDR3 DNA: TGTGCTAGTGGTTTGAACCAGGGGATCTACGAGCAGTACTTC
CDR3 protein: CASGLNQGIYEQYF

V gene: TRBV18
J gene: TRBJ2-1
clone size: .
D gene: TRBD2
CDR3 DNA: TGTGCCAGCTCAAAGACTAGCGGGACGTGGAATGAGCAGTTCTTC
CDR3 protein: CASSKTSGTWNEQFF

V gene: TRBV7-3
J gene: TRBJ2-3
clone size: .
D gene: TRBD2
CDR3 DNA: TGTGCCAGCAGTCAAGCGGGGGGGCAGTCAGATACGCAGTATTTT
CDR3 protein: CASSQAGGQSDTQYF

V gene: TRBV19
J gene: TRBJ1-5
clone size: .
D gene: .
CDR3 DNA: TGTGCCAGTAGTACAGAGGGGGGGAATCGGAATCAGCCCCAGCATTTT
CDR3 protein: CASSTEGGNRNQPQHF

V gene: TRBV4-3
J gene: TRBJ2-7
clone size: .
D gene: .
CDR3 DNA: TGCGCCAGCAGCCAAGAGCTAGCAGAGTTCTACGAGCAGTACTTC
CDR3 protein: CASSQELAEFYEQYF

V gene: TRBV19
J gene: TRBJ1-2
clone size: .
D gene: TRBD1
CDR3 DNA: TGTGCCAGTCAGCCGGGACAGGGGTTTCCCCTCTATGGCTACACCTTC
CDR3 protein: CASQPGQGFPLYGYTF

V gene: TRBV12-5
J gene: TRBJ2-3
clone size: .
D gene: .
CDR3 DNA: TGTGCTAGTGGTTTAGGGGGGGCTGGAGATACGCAGTATTTT
CDR3 protein: CASGLGGAGDTQYF

V gene: TRBV7-8
J gene: TRBJ2-7
clone size: .
D gene: TRBD2
CDR3 DNA: TGTGCCAGCAGACCAGCCGGCGGGAGGGACCACGAGCAGTACTTC
CDR3 protein: CASRPAGGRDHEQYF

V gene: TRBV15
J gene: TRBJ1-6
clone size: .
D gene: .
CDR3 DNA: TGTGCCACCAGCAGAGTCGGGAGCTCCTATAATTCACCCCTCCACTTT
CDR3 protein: CATSRVGSSYNSPLHF

V gene: TRBV2
J gene: TRBJ1-4
clone size: .
D gene: .
CDR3 DNA: TGTGCCAGCCCTGACTCTTCGGGGAAACTGTTTTTT
CDR3 protein: CASPDSSGKLFF

V gene: TRBV9
J gene: TRBJ2-1
clone size: .
D gene: TRBD1
CDR3 DNA: TGTGCCAGCAGCGCTCAAAAAGGACAGGGATTCTACAATGAGCAGTTCTTC
CDR3 protein: CASSAQKGQGFYNEQFF

V gene: TRBV28
J gene: TRBJ2-3
clone size: once
D gene: .
CDR3 DNA: TGTGCCAGCAGTTTTCAGGGGCGAAGGGGAACAGATACGCAGTATTTT
CDR3 protein: CASSFQGRRGTDTQYF

V gene: TRBV18
J gene: TRBJ2-5
clone size: .
D gene: TRBD1
CDR3 DNA: TGTGCCAGCTCACCACCCGGACAGGGCTGGGAGACCCAGTACTTC
CDR3 protein: CASSPPGQGWETQYF

V gene: TRBV28
J gene: TRBJ2-3
clone size: once
D gene: TRBD1
CDR3 DNA: TGTGCCAGCACATCAGATATCCGTTCCCGGGACAGGGGGGCAGATACGCAGTATTTT
CDR3 protein: CASTSDIRSRDRGADTQYF

V gene: TRBV19
J gene: TRBJ2-2
clone size: .
D gene: TRBD2
CDR3 DNA: TGTGCCAGTAGTATATGGCTAGCGGGAGGCACGAACACCGGGGAGCTGTTTTTT
CDR3 protein: CASSIWLAGGTNTGELFF

V gene: TRBV12-3/TRBV12-4
J gene: TRBJ1-1
clone size: few
D gene: .
CDR3 DNA: TGTGCCAGCAGTCCCGAGGGGGGGAAGGGTGCTTTCTTT
CDR3 protein: CASSPEGGKGAFF

V gene: TRBV5-4
J gene: TRBJ2-6
clone size: few
D gene: TRBD2
CDR3 DNA: TGTGCCAGCAGCTCTGGGGCTAGCGGGGGGGCCTCTGGGGCCAACGTCCTGACTTTC
CDR3 protein: CASSSGASGGASGANVLTF

V gene: TRBV27
J gene: TRBJ1-6
clone size: .
D gene: .
CDR3 DNA: TGTGCCAGCAGTTTACGGGGGGGAGGCTGGAATTCACCCCTCCACTTT
CDR3 protein: CASSLRGGGWNSPLHF

V gene: TRBV6-1
J gene: TRBJ2-3
clone size: .
D gene: TRBD1
CDR3 DNA: TGTGCCAGCAGTGAGGGTGTCGTGAAGGGGGCGAACACAGATACGCAGTATTTT
CDR3 protein: CASSEGVVKGANTDTQYF

V gene: TRBV2
J gene: TRBJ1-2
clone size: .
D gene: .
CDR3 DNA: TGTGCCAGCGGTGGAGGCCTGGAAGGCTACACCTTC
CDR3 protein: CASGGGLEGYTF

V gene: TRBV11-2
J gene: TRBJ1-2
clone size: .
D gene: TRBD1
CDR3 DNA: TGTGCCAGCAGCCATTCGACGGGGACAGGCGGGAATGGCTACACCTTC
CDR3 protein: CASSHSTGTGGNGYTF

V gene: TRBV12-3/TRBV12-4
J gene: TRBJ1-1
clone size: once
D gene: .
CDR3 DNA: TGTGCCAGCAGTTTCGGAGCAGAAGCTTTCTTT
CDR3 protein: CASSFGAEAFF

V gene: TRBV18
J gene: TRBJ2-7
clone size: few
D gene: TRBD1
CDR3 DNA: TGTGCCAGCTCACCGGGACAGGGGTTTTACGAGCAGTACTTC
CDR3 protein: CASSPGQGFYEQYF

V gene: TRBV7-9
J gene: TRBJ1-2
clone size: .
D gene: .
CDR3 DNA: TGTGCCAGCAGCTCCGACGGGGTCTATGGCTACACCTTC
CDR3 protein: CASSSDGVYGYTF

V gene: TRBV28
J gene: TRBJ1-5
clone size: .
D gene: .
CDR3 DNA: TGTGCCAGCAGTTTAGTCAGGGGCGGGCAGCCCCAGCATTTT
CDR3 protein: CASSLVRGGQPQHF

V gene: TRBV15
J gene: TRBJ2-1
clone size: .
D gene: .
CDR3 DNA: TGTGCCACCAGCAGAGGCAGTCTAGCGCAGAACAATGAGCAGTTCTTC
CDR3 protein: CATSRGSLAQNNEQFF

V gene: TRBV3-1/TRBV3-2
J gene: TRBJ1-4
clone size: .
D gene: TRBD1
CDR3 DNA: TGTGCCAGCAGCCGGAGAAGGGGGCGCATAAATGAAAAACTGTTTTTT
CDR3 protein: CASSRRRGRINEKLFF

V gene: TRBV30
J gene: TRBJ2-1
clone size: .
D gene: .
CDR3 DNA: TGTGCCTGGAGCGCCCCGGGGTATATCTCCTACAATGAGCAGTTCTTC
CDR3 protein: CAWSAPGYISYNEQFF

V gene: TRBV7-3
J gene: TRBJ2-2
clone size: few
D gene: .
CDR3 DNA: TGTGCCAGCAGCCCACTAGGAACCGGGGAGCTGTTTTTT
CDR3 protein: CASSPLGTGELFF

V gene: TRBV7-9
J gene: TRBJ1-2
clone size: once
D gene: .
CDR3 DNA: TGTGCCAGCAGGAGTCCGCGGGGATTCACGGAGGGCTACACCTTC
CDR3 protein: CASRSPRGFTEGYTF

V gene: TRBV5-1
J gene: TRBJ1-1
clone size: .
D gene: .
CDR3 DNA: TGCGCCAGCAGCTTGGCACAGGGGAACACTGAAGCTTTCTTT
CDR3 protein: CASSLAQGNTEAFF

V gene: TRBV7-9
J gene: TRBJ1-1
clone size: .
D gene: .
CDR3 DNA: TGTGCCAGCAGCCCCTCGGGTACTGAAGCTTTCTTT
CDR3 protein: CASSPSGTEAFF

V gene: TRBV2
J gene: TRBJ1-4
clone size: .
D gene: TRBD1
CDR3 DNA: TGTGCCAGCAATACATTTAGACAGGGTGAAAAACTGTTTTTT
CDR3 protein: CASNTFRQGEKLFF

V gene: TRBV9
J gene: TRBJ1-2
clone size: .
D gene: .
CDR3 DNA: TGTGCCAGCAGCCTCCGGACAAGCAACTATGGCTACACCTTC
CDR3 protein: CASSLRTSNYGYTF

V gene: TRBV12-3/TRBV12-4
J gene: TRBJ2-1
clone size: once
D gene: .
CDR3 DNA: TGTGCCAGTGCGGGCTCCTACAATGAGCAGTTCTTC
CDR3 protein: CASAGSYNEQFF

V gene: TRBV10-3
J gene: TRBJ2-5
clone size: .
D gene: TRBD1
CDR3 DNA: TGTGCCATCAGTGATTCAGGACAGGGGACTTTCCAAGAGACCCAGTACTTC
CDR3 protein: CAISDSGQGTFQETQYF

V gene: TRBV20-1
J gene: TRBJ2-7
clone size: .
D gene: .
CDR3 DNA: TGCAGTGCTAGTGACCCGGAGTCCTACGAGCAGTACTTC
CDR3 protein: CSASDPESYEQYF

V gene: TRBV7-9
J gene: TRBJ1-4
clone size: .
D gene: .
CDR3 DNA: TGTGCCAGCAGCTTAGCTCCACCGGAGAAACTGTTTTTT
CDR3 protein: CASSLAPPEKLFF

V gene: TRBV5-5
J gene: TRBJ2-1
clone size: .
D gene: .
CDR3 DNA: TGTGCCAGCAGCTTGTGGGGGGAGGATGAGCAGTTCTTC
CDR3 protein: CASSLWGEDEQFF

V gene: TRBV10-2
J gene: TRBJ1-5
clone size: .
D gene: .
CDR3 DNA: TGCGCCAGCAGTGAGTCGGGGGGTCAGCCCCAGCATTTT
CDR3 protein: CASSESGGQPQHF

V gene: TRBV30
J gene: TRBJ1-1
clone size: .
D gene: TRBD1
CDR3 DNA: TGTGCCTGGAGTGACAGGGGCGATGGTGAAGCTTTCTTT
CDR3 protein: CAWSDRGDGEAFF

V gene: TRBV6-5
J gene: TRBJ1-5
clone size: .
D gene: .
CDR3 DNA: TGTGCCAGCATAGGAGCCCTTAATCAGCCCCAGCATTTT
CDR3 protein: CASIGALNQPQHF

V gene: TRBV10-3
J gene: TRBJ1-1
clone size: .
D gene: .
CDR3 DNA: TGTGCCATCAGTGCAATAGGACAGCCGAACACTGAAGCTTTCTTT
CDR3 protein: CAISAIGQPNTEAFF

V gene: TRBV29-1
J gene: TRBJ2-3
clone size: .
D gene: .
CDR3 DNA: TGCAGCGTTGAAACGAGGGGCACAGATACGCAGTATTTT
CDR3 protein: CSVETRGTDTQYF

V gene: TRBV7-4
J gene: TRBJ2-2
clone size: .
D gene: TRBD2
CDR3 DNA: TGTGCCAGCAGCCGCCGGCGGGAGGGGGGCACCGGGGAGCTGTTTTTT
CDR3 protein: CASSRRREGGTGELFF

V gene: TRBV19
J gene: TRBJ2-3
clone size: .
D gene: .
CDR3 DNA: TGTGCCAGTAGTATAGTTCTTGATCTGAGGTACCGCACAGATACGCAGTATTTT
CDR3 protein: CASSIVLDLRYRTDTQYF

V gene: TRBV6-4
J gene: TRBJ1-2
clone size: .
D gene: .
CDR3 DNA: TGTGCCAGCAGTACCCCGACTAGGAGGCCCCACACCTTC
CDR3 protein: CASSTPTRRPHTF

V gene: TRBV11-2
J gene: TRBJ2-2
clone size: .
D gene: .
CDR3 DNA: TGTGCCAGCAGATGGGACTCACGGGTGCGGGACACCGGGGAGCTGTTTTTT
CDR3 protein: CASRWDSRVRDTGELFF

V gene: TRBV11-2
J gene: TRBJ2-3
clone size: .
D gene: .
CDR3 DNA: TGTGCCAGCAGCTTAGGTCGGACGCAGTATTTT
CDR3 protein: CASSLGRTQYF

V gene: TRBV28
J gene: TRBJ1-2
clone size: .
D gene: .
CDR3 DNA: TGTGCCAGCAGTTTAATTCCCGCAGGGTATGGCTACACCTTC
CDR3 protein: CASSLIPAGYGYTF